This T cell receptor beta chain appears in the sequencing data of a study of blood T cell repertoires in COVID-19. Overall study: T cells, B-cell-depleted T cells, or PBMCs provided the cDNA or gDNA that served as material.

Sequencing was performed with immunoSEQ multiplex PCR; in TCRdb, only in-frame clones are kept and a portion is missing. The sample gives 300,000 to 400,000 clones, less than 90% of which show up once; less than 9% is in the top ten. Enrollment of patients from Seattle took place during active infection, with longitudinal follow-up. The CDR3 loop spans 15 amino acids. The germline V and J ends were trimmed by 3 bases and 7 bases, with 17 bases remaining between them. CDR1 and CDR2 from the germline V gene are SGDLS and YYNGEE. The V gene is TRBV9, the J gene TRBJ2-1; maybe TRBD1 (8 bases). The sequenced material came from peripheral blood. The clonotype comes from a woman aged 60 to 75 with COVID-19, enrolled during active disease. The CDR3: CASSAGGQALNEQFF. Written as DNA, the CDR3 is TGTGCCAGCAGCGCGGGGGGACAGGCATTAAATGAGCAGTTCTTC.